What follows are 8 T cell receptor beta chains derived from one specimen sequenced in a study of identical twins. TCRdb used MiXCR to reprocess the 5' RACE reads, holding one entry per CDR3 protein. Of approximately 620,000 distinct CDR3 sequences listed, under 9% are singletons. This sample also belongs to another study, concerning yellow fever vaccine responses in identical twins.

Sequencing was done on a sample of PBMCs. All receptors derive from a woman between 18 and 30 years old in good health.

This clonotype was counted many times. V gene TRBV7-9 combines with J gene TRBJ1-4; D gene uncertain. The CDR3 sequence is 15 residues long. Germline lookup yields CDR1 SEHNR and CDR2 FQNEAQ (reference sequence). Trimming removed 5 bases at V and 0 bases at J, with 10 bases between. The CDR3 DNA is TGTGCCAGCAGCCACTTCCCCTCAACTAATGAAAAACTGTTTTTT. Amino acids: CASSHFPSTNEKLFF.

This clonotype appeared many times. The V gene is TRBV5-1, the J gene TRBJ1-1; D not resolved. The V gene's germline CDR1 is SGHRS and CDR2 YFSETQ. Trimming cost V 0 bases and J 3 bases, with 15 bases left between them. CDR3 length: 16 amino acids. DNA of the CDR3: TGCGCCAGCAGCTTGGAGGGATTGGAGGTGGACACTGAAGCTTTCTTT. This sequence encodes CASSLEGLEVDTEAFF.

The V call is TRBV29-1, the J call TRBJ2-5, with D possibly being TRBD1 (5 bases). The V end lost 6 bases, the J end lost 5 bases, and 16 bases lay between the germline ends. The CDR3 loop spans 13 amino acids. Germline V gene lookup returns CDR1 SQVTM and CDR2 ANQGSEA. Here the CDR3 DNA reads TGCAGCGTCGGACAAGGTCGTTCGGAGACCCAGTACTTC. Its translation is CSVGQGRSETQYF. The whole variable domain, filled in from reference TRBV29-1 and TRBJ2-5, reads SAVISQKPSRDICQRGTSLTIQCQVDSQVTMMFWYRQQPGQSLTLIATANQGSEATYESGFVIDKFPISRPNLTFSTLTVSNMSPEDSSIYLCSVGQGRSETQYFGPGTRLLVL.

The rearrangement uses TRBV27 and TRBJ2-5, with TRBD1 identical over 7 bases. CDR1 and CDR2 from the germline V gene are MNHEY and SMNVEV (reference sequence). After removal of 3 bases from V and 4 bases from J, the junction contained 8 bases not matched to a gene. This CDR3 spans 15 amino acids. CDR3 protein: CASSFGRQGVETQYF. For the CDR3, the DNA is TGTGCCAGCAGTTTCGGTCGTCAGGGGGTAGAGACCCAGTACTTC.

The chain joins TRBV7-9 to TRBJ2-2; D is unclear. V was shortened by 5 bases and J by 7 bases, with 14 bases between the two germline ends. From germline, CDR1 is SEHNR and CDR2 FQNEAQ (reference sequence). The CDR3 contains 14 residues. CDR3: CASSQDDLFGELFF. CDR3 nucleotides: TGTGCCAGCAGCCAAGACGATCTCTTCGGGGAGCTGTTTTTT.

In its sample, this clonotype was seen many times. The rearrangement links TRBV5-1 to TRBJ1-2, with 8 bases identical to TRBD1. Germline loops: CDR1 SGHRS, CDR2 YFSETQ. The CDR3 extends over 15 amino acids. V was pared by 5 bases and J by 2 bases, with 8 bases of the junction left unmatched. The CDR3 sequence: CASRLPGQANYGYTF. The CDR3 DNA reads TGCGCCAGCAGGTTACCGGGACAGGCAAACTATGGCTACACCTTC.

This clonotype was found a few times. The V and J genes are TRBV3-1 and TRBJ2-3; possibly TRBD1 for D (6 bases). The CDR3 consists of 19 residues. Germline-derived CDR1 and CDR2 are LGHDT and YNNKEL (reference sequence). Trimming took off 0 bases at V and 2 bases at J, with 21 bases between the two ends. The CDR3 region has the DNA TGTGCCAGCAGCCAAGATCAGATGTGGGGGCCAAAAACCACAGATACGCAGTATTTT. This sequence encodes CASSQDQMWGPKTTDTQYF.

This clonotype showed up just a few times. This rearrangement joins TRBV9 to TRBJ2-3, with 10 bases aligning to TRBD1. The germline V gene encodes CDR1 SGDLS and CDR2 YYNGEE. This CDR3 comprises 15 residues. J lost 4 bases, V lost 2 bases, and 4 bases had no gene match. The CDR3 nucleotides are TGTGCCAGCAGCGTGGACAGGGGGTTTGCAGATACGCAGTATTTT. This codes for CASSVDRGFADTQYF.